A selection of T cell receptor beta chains follows, all from one sample in a study of blood T cell repertoires in COVID-19. Clones were sequenced by immunoSEQ multiplex PCR, and TCRdb holds only the in-frame ones, with some missing. Found here are around 26,000 clones, approximately 77% of them singletons; the top ten hold under 35%. The specimen was peripheral blood. These receptors were taken from a human donor in a cohort sampled during active COVID-19. Each CDR3 is given with its conserved first and last residue. D genes are given only for firm matches. Size is omitted from some rows. Given values are once, few, many or a class for expanded clones.

clone_size	d_call	j_call	v_call	cdr3_aa	cdr3_nt
-	-	TRBJ1-1	TRBV6-5	CASRERSLNTEAFF	TGTGCCAGCAGAGAGAGGTCTCTGAACACTGAAGCTTTCTTT
-	TRBD1	TRBJ2-7	TRBV30	CAWSVQERTGGPYEQYF	TGTGCCTGGAGTGTACAGGAAAGGACAGGGGGACCCTACGAGCAGTACTTC
-	-	TRBJ2-7	TRBV20-1	CSASSNPGDSYEQYF	TGCAGTGCTAGTTCTAACCCGGGGGATAGCTACGAGCAGTACTTC
-	-	TRBJ1-1	TRBV7-8	CASSLEAGWRTEAFF	TGTGCCAGCAGCTTAGAGGCAGGGTGGCGGACTGAAGCTTTCTTT
-	TRBD1	TRBJ2-2	TRBV6-5	CASNSGQGSGGELFF	TGTGCCAGCAACTCAGGACAGGGGAGCGGCGGGGAGCTGTTTTTT
-	TRBD1	TRBJ2-1	TRBV28	CASRQGGFNEQFF	TGTGCCAGCAGACAGGGGGGTTTCAATGAGCAGTTCTTC
-	-	TRBJ1-1	TRBV7-3	CASSPSRGTEAFF	TGTGCCAGCAGCCCGTCCAGGGGAACTGAAGCTTTCTTT
-	-	TRBJ2-1	TRBV2	CASILVGTSRTNEQFF	TGTGCCAGCATCCTCGTCGGGACAAGCCGGACCAATGAGCAGTTCTTC
-	TRBD1	TRBJ2-7	TRBV6-1	CASSERDRGLEEQYF	TGTGCCAGCAGTGAGCGGGACAGGGGTCTAGAAGAGCAGTACTTC
medium-sized	-	TRBJ2-3	TRBV7-6	CASSLNPGNTDTQYF	TGTGCCAGCAGCTTAAATCCAGGAAACACAGATACGCAGTATTTT
-	TRBD1	TRBJ2-1	TRBV19	CASSPGTGGPKWQFF	TGTGCCAGTAGCCCCGGGACAGGGGGCCCGAAATGGCAGTTCTTC
-	TRBD2	TRBJ2-3	TRBV7-6	CASSQNGLAEDTQYF	TGTGCCAGCAGCCAAAACGGACTAGCGGAAGATACGCAGTATTTT
-	-	TRBJ1-6	TRBV19	CASSPTLAGSPLHF	TGTGCCAGTAGCCCAACGCTGGCGGGTTCACCCCTCCACTTT
medium-sized	-	TRBJ1-1	TRBV27	CASSLSRNTEAFF	TGTGCCAGCAGTTTAAGTAGAAACACTGAAGCTTTCTTT
-	TRBD2	TRBJ2-5	TRBV6-2/TRBV6-3	CASSYSLGQRERETQYF	TGTGCCAGCAGTTACTCCCTGGGTCAGCGGGAGAGAGAGACCCAGTACTTC
-	-	TRBJ2-7	TRBV27	CASSLPQVSYEQYF	TGTGCCAGCAGTTTGCCACAGGTCTCCTACGAGCAGTACTTC
-	TRBD1	TRBJ1-5	TRBV27	CASSWEGQGNQPQHF	TGTGCCAGCAGTTGGGAGGGACAGGGGAATCAGCCCCAGCATTTT
-	TRBD1	TRBJ2-3	TRBV14	CASSQGQVSPDTQYF	TGTGCCAGCAGCCAGGGACAGGTATCACCAGATACGCAGTATTTT
-	-	TRBJ2-7	TRBV11-2	CASSLQGYEQYF	TGTGCCAGCAGCCTTCAGGGTTACGAGCAGTACTTC
few	TRBD1	TRBJ2-7	TRBV7-8	CASTGTGSYEQYF	TGTGCCAGCACCGGGACAGGCTCCTACGAGCAGTACTTC
-	TRBD1	TRBJ2-1	TRBV11-2	CASSLRGTGGNEQFF	TGTGCCAGCAGCTTACGAGGGACAGGGGGCAATGAGCAGTTCTTC
-	-	TRBJ2-5	TRBV9	CASSVGAAGLPQETQYF	TGTGCCAGCAGCGTAGGAGCGGCGGGTCTTCCACAAGAGACCCAGTACTTC
-	-	TRBJ1-1	TRBV7-9	CASSEPSEAFF	TGTGCCAGCAGCGAACCGAGTGAAGCTTTCTTT
-	-	TRBJ2-7	TRBV18	CASSPLDIGQSYEQYF	TGTGCCAGCTCACCCCTGGATATTGGGCAGTCCTACGAGCAGTACTTC
-	TRBD1	TRBJ2-7	TRBV19	CATSSGQGAGEQYF	TGTGCCACCTCATCAGGGCAGGGGGCTGGGGAGCAGTACTTC
-	TRBD1	TRBJ1-4	TRBV24-1	CATSDPRDRVGTNEKLFF	TGTGCCACCAGTGATCCCCGGGACAGGGTTGGAACTAATGAAAAACTGTTTTTT
-	-	TRBJ1-2	TRBV9	CASSVGRDASF	TGTGCCAGCAGCGTAGGCAGGGATGCCTCCTTC
-	-	TRBJ1-1	TRBV18	CASSQQQGYKTEAFF	TGTGCCAGCTCACAGCAACAGGGTTATAAAACTGAAGCTTTCTTT
-	TRBD2	TRBJ2-2	TRBV10-2	CASSAFSGLAGAVTGELFF	TGCGCCAGCAGTGCATTTTCTGGACTAGCGGGAGCGGTTACCGGGGAGCTGTTTTTT
-	TRBD1	TRBJ1-2	TRBV7-9	CASRVGTGGAGSRGYTF	TGTGCCAGCAGGGTGGGAACAGGGGGCGCCGGGAGTCGTGGCTACACCTTC
-	TRBD1	TRBJ2-7	TRBV28	CASSPWDRGNEQYF	TGTGCCAGCAGTCCCTGGGACAGGGGGAACGAGCAGTACTTC
-	TRBD2	TRBJ2-1	TRBV29-1	CSSDAGTRANEQFF	TGCAGCTCTGACGCCGGGACTAGGGCCAATGAGCAGTTCTTC
-	-	TRBJ1-1	TRBV19	CASSTQGMNTEAFF	TGTGCCAGTAGTACCCAGGGCATGAACACTGAAGCTTTCTTT